The rows below give T cell receptor beta chains drawn from one sample of a study of T cell responses to AZD1222 COVID-19 vaccine. Using immunoSEQ multiplex PCR, the repertoire was profiled, and TCRdb retains in-frame clones only, with some absent. The sample holds about 100,000 clones, 75% to 90% seen once. The starting material was peripheral blood, obtained on day 0 of AZD1222 vaccination. The origin of the receptors is an adult in good health. Each CDR3 is given with its conserved first and last residue. The D gene is left open where the match is weak. Rows may omit the clone size; those that give it use once, few, many or a size class.

TRBV6-5	TRBJ1-2	NA	NA	CASSLTGQIHYGYTF	TGTGCCAGCAGCCTCACCGGACAGATTCACTATGGCTACACCTTC
TRBV24-1	TRBJ2-5	TRBD1	NA	CATSRTGEETQYF	TGTGCCACCAGTCGGACAGGGGAAGAGACCCAGTACTTC
TRBV7-2	TRBJ2-5	TRBD2	NA	CASSLALAGVRETQYF	TGTGCCAGCAGCTTAGCTCTAGCGGGAGTGCGAGAGACCCAGTACTTC
TRBV14	TRBJ2-1	NA	NA	CASSDGSNDREQFF	TGTGCCAGCAGCGATGGATCTAACGATCGCGAGCAGTTCTTC
TRBV19	TRBJ2-1	TRBD2	NA	CASRRASGYNEQFF	TGTGCCAGTAGACGGGCTAGCGGGTACAATGAGCAGTTCTTC
TRBV4-1	TRBJ2-3	TRBD2	NA	CASTPLAGADTQYF	TGCGCCAGCACCCCCCTGGCGGGAGCAGATACGCAGTATTTT
TRBV11-3	TRBJ2-2	TRBD2	NA	CASSSLTGRAPGELFF	TGTGCCAGCAGTAGCTTAACCGGGAGGGCCCCCGGGGAGCTGTTTTTT
TRBV19	TRBJ1-5	TRBD1	NA	CASSMGTGSNQPQHF	TGTGCCAGTAGTATGGGGACAGGGTCAAATCAGCCCCAGCATTTT
TRBV10-3	TRBJ1-1	TRBD1	NA	CAISPGAHRGDTEAFF	TGTGCCATCAGTCCTGGGGCCCACAGGGGAGACACTGAAGCTTTCTTT
TRBV5-1	TRBJ2-1	NA	NA	CASSLGSFSVLDEQFF	TGCGCCAGCAGCTTGGGGTCTTTTAGCGTTCTCGATGAGCAGTTCTTC
TRBV7-9	TRBJ1-1	NA	NA	CASSPEAFF	TGTGCCAGCAGCCCTGAAGCTTTCTTT
TRBV6-1	TRBJ1-5	NA	few	CASSEALPGHQPQHF	TGTGCCAGCAGTGAAGCGCTTCCGGGGCATCAGCCCCAGCATTTT
TRBV7-3	TRBJ1-2	NA	NA	CASSPTNSYGYTF	TGTGCCAGCAGCCCTACCAACAGCTATGGCTACACCTTC
TRBV6-4	TRBJ2-3	TRBD2	once	CASSVGTSDADTQYF	TGTGCCAGCAGTGTCGGGACTAGCGACGCAGATACGCAGTATTTT
TRBV27	TRBJ2-3	TRBD2	NA	CASKGRKWTSGIAHTDTQYF	TGTGCCAGCAAGGGGCGGAAATGGACTAGCGGGATAGCACACACAGATACGCAGTATTTT
TRBV7-8	TRBJ2-5	TRBD2	NA	CASSAISGGQETQYF	TGTGCCAGCAGTGCAATAAGCGGGGGCCAAGAGACCCAGTACTTC
TRBV9	TRBJ1-1	NA	NA	CASSVGGASNTEAFF	TGTGCCAGCAGCGTAGGGGGAGCCTCGAACACTGAAGCTTTCTTT
TRBV6-2/TRBV6-3	TRBJ2-2	NA	NA	CASSLRGANTGELFF	TGTGCCAGCAGTCTCAGGGGCGCGAACACCGGGGAGCTGTTTTTT
TRBV19	TRBJ2-7	NA	NA	CASSIAHGTRYEQYF	TGTGCCAGTAGTATAGCTCACGGGACGAGGTACGAGCAGTACTTC
TRBV5-1	TRBJ1-2	NA	once	CASSLAGSNYGYTF	TGCGCCAGCAGCTTGGCAGGGTCTAACTATGGCTACACCTTC
TRBV7-2	TRBJ1-3	NA	NA	CASSPTSRLPSSGNTIYF	TGTGCCAGCAGCCCAACATCACGTCTACCGAGCTCTGGAAACACCATATATTTT
TRBV4-1	TRBJ2-1	TRBD2	once	CASSQAPASSGRYEQFF	TGCGCCAGCAGCCAAGCCCCGGCGTCTAGCGGGAGGTATGAGCAGTTCTTC